Sequencing of this T cell receptor beta chain was carried out in a study of blood T cell repertoires in COVID-19. Study-level background: The study drew acute and convalescent COVID-19 samples from the United States, Italy and Spain. PBMCs, B-cell-depleted T cells, or T cells were the source of the cDNA or gDNA that made up the material.

Per the authors' pipeline: Amplified reference gene primers provided the basis for estimating nucleated cell counts. The protocol was immunoSEQ multiplex PCR, while the TCRdb copy is restricted to in-frame clones and leaves out a portion. The V and J calls and the clone size are those of that table, but D and trimming were determined from the DNA. The table lists some 140,000 clones, about three quarters of them singletons. The V end lost 6 bases, the J end lost 6 bases, and 20 bases lay between the germline ends. The CDR3 sequence is 15 residues long. From germline, CDR1 is SGDLS and CDR2 YYNGEE. The TCR comes from a man older than 75 with acute or convalescent COVID-19. What was sequenced was peripheral blood. This chain joins TRBV9 and TRBJ2-3, with a tentative D call TRBD1 (6 bases). CDR3 in amino acids: CASTRLGGLGDTQYF. CDR3 bases: TGTGCCAGCACCCGCCTTGGGGGCCTAGGGGATACGCAGTATTTT.